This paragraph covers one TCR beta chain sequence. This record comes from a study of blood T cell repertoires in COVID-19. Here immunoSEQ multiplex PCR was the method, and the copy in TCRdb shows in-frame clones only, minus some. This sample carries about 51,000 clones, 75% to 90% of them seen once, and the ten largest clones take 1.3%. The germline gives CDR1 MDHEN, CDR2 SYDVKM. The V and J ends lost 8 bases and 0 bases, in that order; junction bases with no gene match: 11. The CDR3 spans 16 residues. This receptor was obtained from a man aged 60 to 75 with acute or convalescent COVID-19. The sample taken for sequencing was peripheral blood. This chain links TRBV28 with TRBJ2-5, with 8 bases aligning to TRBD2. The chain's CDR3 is CASFGGASLYQETQYF. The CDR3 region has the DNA TGTGCCAGCTTCGGGGGGGCCAGTCTCTACCAAGAGACCCAGTACTTC.